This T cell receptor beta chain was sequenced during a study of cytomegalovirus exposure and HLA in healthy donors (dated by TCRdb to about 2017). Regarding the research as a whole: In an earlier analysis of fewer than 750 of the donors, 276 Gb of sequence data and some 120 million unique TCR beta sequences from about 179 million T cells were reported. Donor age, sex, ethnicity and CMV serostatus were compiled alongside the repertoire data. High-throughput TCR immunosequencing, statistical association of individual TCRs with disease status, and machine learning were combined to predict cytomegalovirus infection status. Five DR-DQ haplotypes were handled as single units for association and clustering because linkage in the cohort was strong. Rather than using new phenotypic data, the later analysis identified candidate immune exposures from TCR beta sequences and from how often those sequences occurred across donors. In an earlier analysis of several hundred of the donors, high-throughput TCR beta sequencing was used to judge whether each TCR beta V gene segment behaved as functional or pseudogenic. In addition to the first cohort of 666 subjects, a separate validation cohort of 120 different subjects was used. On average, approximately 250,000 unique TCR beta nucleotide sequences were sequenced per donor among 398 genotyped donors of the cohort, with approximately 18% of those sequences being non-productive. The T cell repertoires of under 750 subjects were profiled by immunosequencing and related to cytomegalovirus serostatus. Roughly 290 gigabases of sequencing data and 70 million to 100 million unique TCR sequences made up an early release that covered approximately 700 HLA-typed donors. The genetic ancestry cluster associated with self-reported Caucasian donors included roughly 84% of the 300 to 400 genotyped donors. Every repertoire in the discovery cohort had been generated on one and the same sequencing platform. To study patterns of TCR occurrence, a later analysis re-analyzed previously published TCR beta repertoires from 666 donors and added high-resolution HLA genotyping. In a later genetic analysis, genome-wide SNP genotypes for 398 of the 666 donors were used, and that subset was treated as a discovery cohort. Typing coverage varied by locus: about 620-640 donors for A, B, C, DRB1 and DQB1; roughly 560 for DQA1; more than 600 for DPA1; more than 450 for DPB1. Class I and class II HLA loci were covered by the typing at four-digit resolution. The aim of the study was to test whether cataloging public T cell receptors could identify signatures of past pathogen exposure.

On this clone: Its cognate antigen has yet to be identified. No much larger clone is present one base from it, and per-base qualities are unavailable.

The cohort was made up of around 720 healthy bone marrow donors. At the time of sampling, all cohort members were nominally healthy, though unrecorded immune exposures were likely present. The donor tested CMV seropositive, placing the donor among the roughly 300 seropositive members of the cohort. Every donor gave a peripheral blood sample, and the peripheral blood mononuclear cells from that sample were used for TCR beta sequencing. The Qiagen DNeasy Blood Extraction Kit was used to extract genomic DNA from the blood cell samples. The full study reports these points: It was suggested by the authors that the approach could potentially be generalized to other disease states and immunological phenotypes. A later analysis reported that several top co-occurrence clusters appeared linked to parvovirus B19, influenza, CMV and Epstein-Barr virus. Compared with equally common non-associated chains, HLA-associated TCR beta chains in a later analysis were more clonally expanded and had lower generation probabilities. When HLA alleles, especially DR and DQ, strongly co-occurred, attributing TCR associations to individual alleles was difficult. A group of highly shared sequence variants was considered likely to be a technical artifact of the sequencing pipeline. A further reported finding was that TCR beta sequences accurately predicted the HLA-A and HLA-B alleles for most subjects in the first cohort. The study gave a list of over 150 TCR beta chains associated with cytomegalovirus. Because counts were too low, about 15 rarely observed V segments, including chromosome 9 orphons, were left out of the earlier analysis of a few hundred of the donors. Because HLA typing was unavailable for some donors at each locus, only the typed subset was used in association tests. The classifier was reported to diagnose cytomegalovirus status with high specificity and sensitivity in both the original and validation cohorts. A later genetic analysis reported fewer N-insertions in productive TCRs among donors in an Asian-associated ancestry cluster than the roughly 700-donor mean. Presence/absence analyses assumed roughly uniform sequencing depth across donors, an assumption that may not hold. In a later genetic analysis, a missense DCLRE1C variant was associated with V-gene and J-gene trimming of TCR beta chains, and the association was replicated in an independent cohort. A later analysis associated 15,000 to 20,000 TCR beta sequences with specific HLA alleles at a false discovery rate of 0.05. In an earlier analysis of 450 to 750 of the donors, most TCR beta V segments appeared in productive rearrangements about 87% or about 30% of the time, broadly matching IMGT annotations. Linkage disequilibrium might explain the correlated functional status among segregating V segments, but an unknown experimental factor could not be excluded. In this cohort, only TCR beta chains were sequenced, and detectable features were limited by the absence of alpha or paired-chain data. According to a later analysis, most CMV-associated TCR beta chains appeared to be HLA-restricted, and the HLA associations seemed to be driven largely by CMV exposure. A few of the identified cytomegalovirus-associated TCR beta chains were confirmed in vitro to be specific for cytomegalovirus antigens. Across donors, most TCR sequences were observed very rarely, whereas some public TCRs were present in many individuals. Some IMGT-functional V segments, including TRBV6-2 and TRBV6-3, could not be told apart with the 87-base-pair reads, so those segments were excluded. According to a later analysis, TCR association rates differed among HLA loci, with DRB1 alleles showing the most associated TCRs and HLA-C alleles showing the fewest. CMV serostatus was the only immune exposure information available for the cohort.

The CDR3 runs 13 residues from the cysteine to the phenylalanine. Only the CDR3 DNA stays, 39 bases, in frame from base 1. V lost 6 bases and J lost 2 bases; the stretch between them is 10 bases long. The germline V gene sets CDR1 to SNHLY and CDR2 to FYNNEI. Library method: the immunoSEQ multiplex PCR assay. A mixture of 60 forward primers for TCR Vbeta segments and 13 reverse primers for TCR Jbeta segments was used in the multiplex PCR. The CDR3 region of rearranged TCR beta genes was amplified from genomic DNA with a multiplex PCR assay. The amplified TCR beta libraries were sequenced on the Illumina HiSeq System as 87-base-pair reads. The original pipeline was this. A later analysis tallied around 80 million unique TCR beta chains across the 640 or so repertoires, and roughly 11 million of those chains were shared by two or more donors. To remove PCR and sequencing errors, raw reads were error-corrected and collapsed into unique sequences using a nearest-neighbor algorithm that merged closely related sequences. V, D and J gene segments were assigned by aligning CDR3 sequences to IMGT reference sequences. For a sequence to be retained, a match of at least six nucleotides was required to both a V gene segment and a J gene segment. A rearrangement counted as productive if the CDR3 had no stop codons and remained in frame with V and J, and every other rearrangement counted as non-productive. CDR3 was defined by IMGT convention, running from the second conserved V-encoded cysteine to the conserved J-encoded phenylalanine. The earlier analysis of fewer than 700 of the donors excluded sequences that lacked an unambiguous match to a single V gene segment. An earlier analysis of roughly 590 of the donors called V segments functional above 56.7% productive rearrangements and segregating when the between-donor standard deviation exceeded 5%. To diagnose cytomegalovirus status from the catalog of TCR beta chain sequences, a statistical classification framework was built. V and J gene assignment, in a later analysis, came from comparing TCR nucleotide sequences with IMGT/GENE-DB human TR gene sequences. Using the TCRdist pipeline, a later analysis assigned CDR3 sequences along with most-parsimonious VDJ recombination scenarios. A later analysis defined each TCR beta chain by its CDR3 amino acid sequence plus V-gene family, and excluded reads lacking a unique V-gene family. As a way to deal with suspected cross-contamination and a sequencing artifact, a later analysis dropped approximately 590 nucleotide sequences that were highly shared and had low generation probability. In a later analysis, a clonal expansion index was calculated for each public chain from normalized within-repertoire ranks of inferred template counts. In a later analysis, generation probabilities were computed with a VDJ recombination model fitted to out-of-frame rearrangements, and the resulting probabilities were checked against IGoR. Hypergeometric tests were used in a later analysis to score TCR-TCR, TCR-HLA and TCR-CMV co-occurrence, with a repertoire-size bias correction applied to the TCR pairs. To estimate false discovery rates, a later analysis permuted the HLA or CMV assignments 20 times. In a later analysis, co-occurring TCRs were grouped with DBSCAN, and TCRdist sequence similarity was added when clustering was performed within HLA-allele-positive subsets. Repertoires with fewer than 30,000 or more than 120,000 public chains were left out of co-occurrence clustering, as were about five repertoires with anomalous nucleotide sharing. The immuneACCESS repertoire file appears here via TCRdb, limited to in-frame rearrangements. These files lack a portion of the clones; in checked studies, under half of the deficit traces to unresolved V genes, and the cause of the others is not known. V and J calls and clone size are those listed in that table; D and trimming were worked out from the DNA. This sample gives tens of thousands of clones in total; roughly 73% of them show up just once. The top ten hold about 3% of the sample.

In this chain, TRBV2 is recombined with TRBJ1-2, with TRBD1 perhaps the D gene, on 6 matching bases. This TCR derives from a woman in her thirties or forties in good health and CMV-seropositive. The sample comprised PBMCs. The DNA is TGTGCCAGCAGCGATACAGGGAACTATGGCTACACCTTC. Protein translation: CASSDTGNYGYTF.